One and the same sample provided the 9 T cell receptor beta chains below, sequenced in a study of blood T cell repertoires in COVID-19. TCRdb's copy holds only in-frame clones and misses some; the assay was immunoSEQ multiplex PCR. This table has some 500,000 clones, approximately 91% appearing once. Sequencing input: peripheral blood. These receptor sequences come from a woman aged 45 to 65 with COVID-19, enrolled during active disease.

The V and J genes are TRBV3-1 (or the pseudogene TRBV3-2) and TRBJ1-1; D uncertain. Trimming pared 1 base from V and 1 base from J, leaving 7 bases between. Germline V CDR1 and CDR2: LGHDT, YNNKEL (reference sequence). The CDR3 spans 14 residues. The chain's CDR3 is CASSQGRANTEAFF. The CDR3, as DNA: TGTGCCAGCAGCCAAGGGCGGGCGAACACTGAAGCTTTCTTT.

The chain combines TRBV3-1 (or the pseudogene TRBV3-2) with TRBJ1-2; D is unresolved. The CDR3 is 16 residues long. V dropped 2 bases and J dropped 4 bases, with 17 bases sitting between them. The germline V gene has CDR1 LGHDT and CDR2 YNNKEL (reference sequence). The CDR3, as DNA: TGTGCCAGCAGCCAACAAGTTTTCGGTCCCTTCTATGGCTACACCTTC. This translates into CASSQQVFGPFYGYTF.

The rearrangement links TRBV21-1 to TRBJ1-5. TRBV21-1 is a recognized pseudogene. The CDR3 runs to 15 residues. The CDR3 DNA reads TGTGCCAGCAGCAAAGGACCCGGAGGTTATCAGCCCCAGCATTTT. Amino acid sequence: CASSKGPGGYQPQHF.

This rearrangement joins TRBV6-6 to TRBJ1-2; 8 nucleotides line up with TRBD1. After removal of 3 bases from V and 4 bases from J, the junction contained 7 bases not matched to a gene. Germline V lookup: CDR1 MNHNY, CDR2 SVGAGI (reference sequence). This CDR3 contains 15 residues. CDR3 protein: CASSYGQGPRYGYTF. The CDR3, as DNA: TGTGCCAGCAGTTATGGACAGGGCCCTCGCTATGGCTACACCTTC.

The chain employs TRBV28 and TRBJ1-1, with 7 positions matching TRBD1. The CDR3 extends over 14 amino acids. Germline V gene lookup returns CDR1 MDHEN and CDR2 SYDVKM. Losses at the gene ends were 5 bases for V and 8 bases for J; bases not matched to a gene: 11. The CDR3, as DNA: TGTGCCAGCAGTCCCATCGACTCCAGGGGGGAAGCTTTCTTT. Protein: CASSPIDSRGEAFF.

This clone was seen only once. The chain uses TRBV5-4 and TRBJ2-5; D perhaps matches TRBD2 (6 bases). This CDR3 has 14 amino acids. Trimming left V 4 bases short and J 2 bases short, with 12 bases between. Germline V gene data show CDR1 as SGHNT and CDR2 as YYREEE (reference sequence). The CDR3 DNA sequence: TGTGCCAGCAGCAGAACGGGGGATCAAGAGACCCAGTACTTC. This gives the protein CASSRTGDQETQYF.

CDR3 loop: CASSRRDRAFYGYTF. For the CDR3, the DNA is TGTGCCAGCAGCCGCCGGGACAGGGCTTTCTATGGCTACACCTTC. The gene calls are TRBV3-1 (or the pseudogene TRBV3-2) and TRBJ1-2, with TRBD1 matching over 9 bases. The germline CDR1 and CDR2 sequences are LGHDT and YNNKEL (reference sequence). The V gene end was trimmed by 4 bases and the J gene end by 4 bases; junction bases not matched to a gene: 7. The CDR3 totals 15 residues.

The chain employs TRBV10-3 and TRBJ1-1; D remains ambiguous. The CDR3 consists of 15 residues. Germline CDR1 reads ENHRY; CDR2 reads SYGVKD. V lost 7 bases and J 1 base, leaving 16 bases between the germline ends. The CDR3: CAINSVPVPNTEAFF. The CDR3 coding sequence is TGTGCCATCAACTCCGTGCCGGTCCCGAACACTGAAGCTTTCTTT.

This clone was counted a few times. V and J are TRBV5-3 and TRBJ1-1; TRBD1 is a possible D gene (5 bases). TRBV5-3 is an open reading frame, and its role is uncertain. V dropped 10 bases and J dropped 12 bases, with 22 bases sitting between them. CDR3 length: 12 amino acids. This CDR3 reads CAVTGGRAITFF. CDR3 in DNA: TGTGCCGTAACAGGCGGGAGAGCAATTACTTTCTTT.